A single sample gave rise to the 21 T cell receptor beta chains below, sequenced in a study of cytomegalovirus exposure and HLA in healthy donors. PCR involved 60 Vbeta and 13 Jbeta primers. This table comes from immunoSEQ multiplex PCR, and its TCRdb copy is limited to in-frame clones, with some not included. The profile shows under 300,000 clones, about four fifths of them singletons. The sequenced sample was PBMCs. The receptors here all came from a woman aged 35 to 49 in good health and CMV-seropositive.

This rearrangement joins TRBV18 to TRBJ2-7; TRBD1 matches at 9 bases. CDR1 and CDR2 from the germline V gene are KGHSH and LQKENI. The CDR3 loop spans 15 amino acids. V lost 6 bases and J lost 3; bases outside the gene matches: 9. The CDR3 DNA follows: TGTGCCAGCTCCCCGACAGGGGGGAAAGGCTACGAGCAGTACTTC. Protein product: CASSPTGGKGYEQYF.

This chain connects TRBV7-6 to TRBJ2-7; TRBD2 agrees at 8 bases. This CDR3 is 15 amino acids long. V dropped 5 bases and J dropped 0; count of bases not matched to a gene: 6. Germline V gene sequence: CDR1 SGHVS, CDR2 FNYEAQ. The CDR3: CASSQTSVSSYEQYF. The CDR3 coding sequence is TGTGCCAGCAGCCAGACTAGCGTCAGCTCCTACGAGCAGTACTTC.

This sequence joins TRBV11-2 and TRBJ2-3; D perhaps matches TRBD2 (6 bases). Trimming left V 5 bases short and J 10 bases short, with 31 bases between. This CDR3 has 18 amino acids. CDR1 is SGHAT, CDR2 FQNNGV, per germline. The DNA for the CDR3 is TGTGCCAGCAGCCCCCGATCGGGAATGGGGACTCGGATGGACCCGCAGTATTTT. It encodes CASSPRSGMGTRMDPQYF.

The V gene is TRBV25-1, the J gene TRBJ2-3; 8 nucleotides agree with TRBD2. The CDR3 is 17 amino acids. Looked up from germline, CDR1 is MGHDK and CDR2 is SYGVNS. After removal of 2 bases from V and 4 bases from J, the junction contained 11 bases not matched to a gene. CDR3 sequence: CASSEVGAGERADTQYF. DNA for the CDR3: TGTGCCAGCAGTGAAGTCGGAGCGGGAGAGAGGGCAGATACGCAGTATTTT.

The J gene is TRBJ2-3, the V gene TRBV2; D call uncertain. The CDR3 has 13 residues. Trimming removed 1 base at V and 5 bases at J, with 7 bases between. Germline V CDR1 and CDR2: SNHLY, FYNNEI. CDR3 sequence: CASSEGLQDTQYF. The CDR3 DNA reads as TGTGCCAGCAGTGAAGGGTTACAAGATACGCAGTATTTT.

The rearrangement joins TRBV11-1 to TRBJ2-7; possible D gene TRBD2, 5 bases. CDR1 is SGHAT and CDR2 is FQDESV in the germline V gene (reference sequence). This CDR3 is 14 amino acids long. V gave up 1 base and J gave up 6 bases, with 13 bases separating them. CDR3 DNA: TGTGCCAGCAGCTTAGGTTCTAGCTCGGCCGAGCAGTACTTC. It translates to CASSLGSSSAEQYF.

The V and J genes are TRBV5-1 and TRBJ2-7, with 10 bases fitting TRBD1. Matching the DNA end better, TRBJ2-1 makes the J call doubtful. Germline assignment: CDR1 SGHRS and CDR2 YFSETQ. The CDR3 has 17 amino acids. For the CDR3, the DNA is TGCGCCAGCAGCTTGGAGGGGACAGGGGAACTCCTACAGGTTCAGTTCTTC. Translated, it gives CASSLEGTGELLQVQFF.

The chain couples TRBV6-5 to TRBJ2-2; TRBD2 agrees at 16 bases. The V and J ends lost 8 bases and 6 bases, in that order; junction bases with no gene match: 3. Germline V CDR1 and CDR2: MNHEY, SVGAGI. This CDR3 is built from 15 residues. CDR3 residues: CASVGTSGRAGELFF. The DNA of the CDR3 is TGTGCCAGCGTTGGGACTAGCGGGAGGGCCGGGGAGCTGTTTTTT.

J is TRBJ2-1 and V is TRBV19; TRBD1 matches at 7 bases. Germline V gene data show CDR1 as LNHDA and CDR2 as SQIVND (reference sequence). This CDR3 contains 12 residues. V lost 4 bases and J lost 7; bases outside the gene matches: 1. Here the CDR3 reads CASSTTGNEQFF. The CDR3 coding sequence is TGTGCCAGTAGTACGACAGGGAATGAGCAGTTCTTC.

This chain joins TRBV7-2 and TRBJ2-3; D perhaps matches TRBD1 (5 bases). Trimming pared 1 base from V and 2 bases from J, leaving 13 bases between. In germline, CDR1 is SGHTA, CDR2 FQGNSA. The CDR3 covers 16 residues. CDR3 in amino acids: CASSLGGLLSTDTQYF. The CDR3 region has the DNA TGTGCCAGCAGCTTAGGGGGCTTACTCTCCACAGATACGCAGTATTTT.

The chain uses TRBV11-1 and TRBJ2-7; TRBD2 matches at 11 bases. The junction had 3 bases not matched to a gene; V was cut back by 5 bases and J by 3 bases. Per germline, CDR1 SGHAT and CDR2 FQDESV (reference sequence). The CDR3 loop spans 14 amino acids. DNA for the CDR3: TGTGCCAGCAGCGATAGCGGGAGGGTCTACGAGCAGTACTTC. Protein: CASSDSGRVYEQYF. Full variable domain (remainder filled in from reference TRBV11-1 and TRBJ2-7): EAEVAQSPRYKITEKSQAVAFWCDPISGHATLYWYRQILGQGPELLVQFQDESVVDDSQLPKDRFSAERLKGVDSTLKIQPAELGDSAMYLCASSDSGRVYEQYFGPGTRLTVT.

This clone has just a few counts. The DNA of the CDR3 is TGTGCCAGCAGCCCCCGTAGGGGACAGTTGAACACTGAAGCTTTCTTT. It is translated as CASSPRRGQLNTEAFF. The chain is built from TRBV11-1 and TRBJ1-1; 7 nucleotides align to TRBD1. CDR3 length equals 16 residues. Germline trimming cut 5 bases from V and 0 bases from J; bases unmatched to any gene: 9. The germline gives CDR1 SGHAT, CDR2 FQDESV (reference sequence). Using reference TRBV11-1 and TRBJ1-1 for the parts outside the CDR3, the full variable domain is EAEVAQSPRYKITEKSQAVAFWCDPISGHATLYWYRQILGQGPELLVQFQDESVVDDSQLPKDRFSAERLKGVDSTLKIQPAELGDSAMYLCASSPRRGQLNTEAFFGQGTRLTVV.

In its sample, this clone was seen a few times. The rearrangement uses TRBV27 and TRBJ2-1, with D maybe TRBD2 (6 bases). Per the germline V gene, CDR1 is MNHEY and CDR2 is SMNVEV (reference sequence). V gave up 0 bases and J gave up 2 bases, with 14 bases separating them. The CDR3 has 17 residues. CDR3 sequence reads: CASSLSIGGAPYNEQFF. The CDR3 DNA follows: TGTGCCAGCAGTTTATCAATCGGCGGGGCCCCCTACAATGAGCAGTTCTTC.

The CDR3 protein is CSGMIWGLAGFYNEQFF. The CDR3 DNA reads as TGCAGCGGTATGATATGGGGCCTAGCGGGATTTTACAATGAGCAGTTCTTC. J is TRBJ2-1 and V is TRBV29-1; TRBD2 matches 9 bases. The trim removed 7 bases at V and 4 bases at J, leaving 17 bases unmatched. Germline CDR1 and CDR2: SQVTM and ANQGSEA. The CDR3 runs 17 residues.

V usage is TRBV19 and J usage is TRBJ2-1, with 7 bases identical to TRBD2. Germline CDR1 and CDR2: LNHDA and SQIVND (reference sequence). Trimming at V came to 1 base and at J to 5 bases, leaving 5 bases not matched to a gene. The CDR3 has 15 residues. The CDR3 nucleotides read TGTGCCAGTAGTATAGTCTCAGCGGGGCACAATGAGCAGTTCTTC. This encodes CASSIVSAGHNEQFF.

This clone was counted once. This chain joins TRBV11-3 and TRBJ1-1; D is perhaps TRBD1 (6 bases). Trimming shortened V by 1 base and J by 5 bases, and 11 bases separated the two germline ends. The germline V gene has CDR1 SGHNT and CDR2 YENEEA. The CDR3 loop spans 14 amino acids. The CDR3 nucleotides read TGTGCCAGCAGCTTAGGCGGGGGCCGGACTGAAGCTTTCTTT. Its protein product is CASSLGGGRTEAFF.

The rearrangement uses TRBV28 and TRBJ1-4, with TRBD1 identical over 9 bases. Trimming at V came to 5 bases and at J to 7 bases, leaving 8 bases not matched to a gene. CDR1 and CDR2 (germline): MDHEN, SYDVKM. This CDR3 is 15 amino acids long. This CDR3 is CASSTPGQGVEKLFF. The CDR3 nucleotides are TGTGCCAGCAGTACCCCGGGACAGGGAGTTGAAAAACTGTTTTTT.

This chain connects TRBV15 to TRBJ1-3; 7 bases are shared with TRBD1. From germline, CDR1 is LNHNV and CDR2 YYDKDF (reference sequence). The CDR3 runs 18 residues. Trimming took 1 base from V and 0 from J; bases not matched to a gene: 9. This CDR3 reads CATSRGSMGQTSGNTIYF. The CDR3 DNA reads TGTGCCACCAGCAGAGGTTCTATGGGACAGACCTCTGGAAACACCATATATTTT.

This chain links TRBV29-1 with TRBJ1-1; 11 nucleotides line up with TRBD1. Germline V gives CDR1 SQVTM, CDR2 ANQGSEA. The CDR3 covers 15 residues. After removal of 3 bases from V and 4 bases from J, the junction contained 7 bases not matched to a gene. The CDR3 sequence: CSVERGTGGGTEAFF. The CDR3 DNA is TGCAGCGTTGAGAGGGGGACAGGGGGAGGCACTGAAGCTTTCTTT.

The gene calls are TRBV27 and TRBJ2-2; the match to TRBD2 covers 8 bases. V dropped 5 bases and J dropped 3; count of bases not matched to a gene: 11. Germline assignment: CDR1 MNHEY and CDR2 SMNVEV (reference sequence). The CDR3 runs 17 residues. This chain's CDR3 is CASSPASTSGHTGELFF. CDR3 bases: TGTGCCAGCAGTCCCGCATCCACTAGCGGCCACACCGGGGAGCTGTTTTTT.

The rearrangement joins TRBV7-9 to TRBJ2-1, with 7 nucleotides matching TRBD1. The germline V gene has CDR1 SEHNR and CDR2 FQNEAQ (reference sequence). V gave up 2 bases and J gave up 0 bases; unmatched junction bases: 13. The CDR3 runs 19 residues. In DNA form, the CDR3 reads TGTGCCAGCAGCTTACGTCCGATCCTACAGGGGCCCTCCTACAATGAGCAGTTCTTC. Its translation: CASSLRPILQGPSYNEQFF.